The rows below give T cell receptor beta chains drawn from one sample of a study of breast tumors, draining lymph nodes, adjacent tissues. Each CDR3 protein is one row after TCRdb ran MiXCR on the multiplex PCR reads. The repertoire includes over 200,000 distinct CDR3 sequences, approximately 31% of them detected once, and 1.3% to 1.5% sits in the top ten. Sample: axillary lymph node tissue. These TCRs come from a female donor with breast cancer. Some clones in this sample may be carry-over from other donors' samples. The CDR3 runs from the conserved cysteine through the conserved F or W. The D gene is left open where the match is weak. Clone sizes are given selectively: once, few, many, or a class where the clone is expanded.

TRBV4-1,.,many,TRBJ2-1,TGCGCCAGCAGCCAAACTCGAACGGGAGAGGCCCATGAGCAGTTCTTC,CASSQTRTGEAHEQFF
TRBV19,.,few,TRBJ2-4,TGTGCCAGTAGTATTCGACTCCTCCGGGACCTAACACAAAACATTCAGTACTTC,CASSIRLLRDLTQNIQYF
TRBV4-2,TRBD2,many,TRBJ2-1,TGTGCCAGCAGCCAAGGATTAGCGGGAGGGCCTAGATACAATGAGCAGTTCTTC,CASSQGLAGGPRYNEQFF
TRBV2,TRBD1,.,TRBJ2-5,TGTGCCAGCAGTGAGCAGGGACAGGGAGGCACCCAGTACTTC,CASSEQGQGGTQYF
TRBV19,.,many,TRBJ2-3,TGTGCCAGTAAGCCCACTGGGGGAGCTGGTACAGATACGCAGTATTTT,CASKPTGGAGTDTQYF
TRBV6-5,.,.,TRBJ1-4,TGTGCCGGCAGTTCAACTGGAAATAATGAAACACTGTTTTTT,CAGSSTGNNETLFF
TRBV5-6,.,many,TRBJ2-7,TGTGCCAGCAGCTTGTACGGGGACGAGCAGTACTTC,CASSLYGDEQYF
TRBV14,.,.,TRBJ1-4,TGTGCCAGCAGCCAAGATGGGCAGGCAACTAATGAAAAACTGTTTTTT,CASSQDGQATNEKLFF
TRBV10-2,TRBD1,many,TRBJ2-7,TGCGCCAGCAGGGGGACAGGGAGAATCTACGAGCAGTACTTC,CASRGTGRIYEQYF
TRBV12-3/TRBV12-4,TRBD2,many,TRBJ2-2,TGTGCCAGCAAACGGGTCGGGAGGGCGGCCGGGGAGCTGTTTTTT,CASKRVGRAAGELFF
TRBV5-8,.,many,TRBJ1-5,TGTGCCAGCAGCCCTGGTACTCTCCGGAATCAGCCCCAGCATTTT,CASSPGTLRNQPQHF
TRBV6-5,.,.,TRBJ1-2,TGTGCCAGCAGTCCTACGGACCCCTTTGGCTACACCTTC,CASSPTDPFGYTF
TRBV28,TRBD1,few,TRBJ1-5,TGTGCCAGCAGCTCAACTCGCGCAGGACAGGGGGCGCGGCCCCAGCATTTT,CASSSTRAGQGARPQHF
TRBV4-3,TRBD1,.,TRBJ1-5,TGCGCCAGCAGCCGGACAGGGTCTGATCAGCCCCAGCATTTT,CASSRTGSDQPQHF
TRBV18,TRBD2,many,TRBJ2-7,TGTGCCAGCTCAAATAGCGGGGAGACCTACGAGCAGTACTTC,CASSNSGETYEQYF
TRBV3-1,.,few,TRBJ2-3,TGTGCCAGCAGCCCCTCGACAGCGAGCACAGATACGCAGTATTTT,CASSPSTASTDTQYF
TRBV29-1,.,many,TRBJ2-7,TGCAGCGGGGGACAAGCCTACGAGCAGTACTTC,CSGGQAYEQYF
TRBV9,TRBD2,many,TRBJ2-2,TGTGCCAGCAGCGTAGTGACTAGCGGGTCCGGGGAGCTGTTTTTT,CASSVVTSGSGELFF
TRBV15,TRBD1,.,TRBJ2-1,TGTGCCACCAGCAGTTTGCCCCCGGGACAGGGATACAATGAGCAGTTGTTC,CATSSLPPGQGYNEQLF
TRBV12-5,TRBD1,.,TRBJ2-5,TGTGCTAGTGCCATGACGACAGGGCGAGAGACCCAGTACTTC,CASAMTTGRETQYF
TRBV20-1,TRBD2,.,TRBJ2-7,TGCAGTGCTAGTCCCTTGACTAGCGGGACTCCCGAGCAGTACTTC,CSASPLTSGTPEQYF
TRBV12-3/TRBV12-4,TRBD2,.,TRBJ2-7,TGTGCCAGCAGTTTCGGGCGACTAGCGGGAGGGTACGAGCAGTACTTC,CASSFGRLAGGYEQYF
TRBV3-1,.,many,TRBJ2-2,TGTGCCAGCAGCCAAGGGGATCACAGGGCCACCGGGGAGCTGTTTTTT,CASSQGDHRATGELFF
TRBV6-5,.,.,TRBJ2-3,TGTGCCAGCAGTCACTCTGGGAACACAGATACGCAGTATTTT,CASSHSGNTDTQYF
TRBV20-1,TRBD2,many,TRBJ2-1,TGCAGTGCTAGGGGACTAGCGGGAGGCATGGGGAATGAGCAGTTCTTC,CSARGLAGGMGNEQFF
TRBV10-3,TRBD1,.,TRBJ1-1,TGTGCCATCAGCCGGACAGGGGTGGACACTGAAGCTTTCTTT,CAISRTGVDTEAFF
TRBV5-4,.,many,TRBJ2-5,TGTGCCAGCAGCCGGGACACCCAGGAGACCCAGTACTTC,CASSRDTQETQYF
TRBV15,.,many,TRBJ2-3,TGTGCCACCAGCAGGCTCTCAGGGAGCCCCACAGATACGCAGTATTTT,CATSRLSGSPTDTQYF
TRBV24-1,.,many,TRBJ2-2,TGTGCCACCAGTGATTTAGAAAGCATTACCGGGGAGCTGTTTTTT,CATSDLESITGELFF
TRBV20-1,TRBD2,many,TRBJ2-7,TGCAGTGCTAGAGAGGGGAGCGGGAGCATCAGATACGAGCAGTACTTC,CSAREGSGSIRYEQYF
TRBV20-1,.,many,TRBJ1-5,TGCAGTGCTAGAGTACGATTCAATCAGCCCCAGCATTTT,CSARVRFNQPQHF
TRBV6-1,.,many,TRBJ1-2,TGTGCCTCAGCCTCGGGAACCTGGGGTGGCTACACCTTC,CASASGTWGGYTF
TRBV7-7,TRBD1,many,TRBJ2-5,TGTGCTAGCAGCGCGACAGGGGCATTAGGGGAGACCCAGTACTTC,CASSATGALGETQYF
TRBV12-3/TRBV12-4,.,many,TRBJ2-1,TGTGCCAGCAGTTTAAGAGGTTACAATGAGCAGTTCTTC,CASSLRGYNEQFF
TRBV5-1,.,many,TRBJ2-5,TGCGCCAGCAGCTTCCGGGACCCAAGGGAGACCCAGTACTTC,CASSFRDPRETQYF
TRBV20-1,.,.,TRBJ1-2,TGCAGCTTATACCGGGACAAGGACTATGGCTACACCTTC,CSLYRDKDYGYTF
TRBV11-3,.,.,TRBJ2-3,TGTGCCAGCAGCTCGGGCCTGGGTTTGGTGTCTAGCACAGATACGCAGTATTTT,CASSSGLGLVSSTDTQYF
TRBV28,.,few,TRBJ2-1,TGTGCCAGCAGGTGGCGGGCAACCTACAATGAGCAGTTCTTC,CASRWRATYNEQFF
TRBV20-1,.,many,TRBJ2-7,TGCAGTGCTAGAGCCCGGGACTCCCCCTACGAGCAGTACTTC,CSARARDSPYEQYF
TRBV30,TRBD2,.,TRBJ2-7,TGTGCCTGGAGTGGGGGTAGCGGGAGATCGCAGTACTTC,CAWSGGSGRSQYF
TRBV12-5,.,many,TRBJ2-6,TGTGCTAGTGGTTTTAGTGTATTTGTCCGAACACGGGGCTCTGGGGCCAACGTCCTGACTTTC,CASGFSVFVRTRGSGANVLTF
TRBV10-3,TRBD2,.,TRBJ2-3,TGTGCCATCAGTGAAGGGACTAGCGGGAGGATGGGAGCGGATACGCAGTATTTT,CAISEGTSGRMGADTQYF
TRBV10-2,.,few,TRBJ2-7,TGCGCCAGCGCCGTGATGAGATTATCCTACGAGCAGTACTTC,CASAVMRLSYEQYF
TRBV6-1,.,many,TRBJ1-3,TGTGCCAGTCGCCGCCGGGCGTCGGAAGGAAACACCATATATTTT,CASRRRASEGNTIYF
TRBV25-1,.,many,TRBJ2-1,TGTGCCAGCAGCCGAGGACAGCTCTCCTACAATGAGCAGTTCTTC,CASSRGQLSYNEQFF
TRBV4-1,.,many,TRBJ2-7,TGCGCCAGCAGCCAGGATACATCTACCTACGAGCAGTACTTC,CASSQDTSTYEQYF
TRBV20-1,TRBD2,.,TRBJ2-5,TGCAGTGCTCGGACTAGCGTGTACCAAGAGACCCAGTACTTC,CSARTSVYQETQYF
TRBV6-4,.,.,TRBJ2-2,TGTGCCGGCAGAGACCGGCGGAACACCGGGGAGCTGTTTTTT,CAGRDRRNTGELFF
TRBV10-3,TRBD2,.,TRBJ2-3,TGTGCCATCAGTGACGCGGGAGCAGATACGCAGTATTTT,CAISDAGADTQYF
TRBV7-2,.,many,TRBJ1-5,TGTGCCAGCAGCCCCGACAGAAATCAGCCCCAGCATTTT,CASSPDRNQPQHF
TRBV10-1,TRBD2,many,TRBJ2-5,TGCGCCAGCAGTGAGTGCTGGGGACTAGCGGCATCCGGGGCAGAGACCCAGTACTTC,CASSECWGLAASGAETQYF
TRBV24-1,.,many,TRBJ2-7,TGTGCCACCAGTGATCCGGGACAAAGTCCCTACGAGCAGTACTTC,CATSDPGQSPYEQYF
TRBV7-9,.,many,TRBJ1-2,TGTGCCAGCAGGCCACCTGGGGTGGTCGCGCGAGTTGGCTACACCTTC,CASRPPGVVARVGYTF
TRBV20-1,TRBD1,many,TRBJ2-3,TGCAGTGTTACAGGGGGCACAGATACGCAGTATTTT,CSVTGGTDTQYF
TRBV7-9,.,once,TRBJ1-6,TGTGCCAGCAGCCTATACACGGGTGCGGGACCCCTCCACTTT,CASSLYTGAGPLHF
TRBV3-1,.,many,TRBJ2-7,TGTGCCAGCAGCCCCCCTGGCCACTACGAGCAGTACTTC,CASSPPGHYEQYF
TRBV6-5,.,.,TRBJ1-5,TGTGCCAGCAGTCATAGGGGGTTGGGACAGCCCCAGCATTTT,CASSHRGLGQPQHF